This T cell receptor (beta chain) derives from a study of OX40 agonist ivuxolimab in advanced cancers. Per germline, CDR1 SGHRS and CDR2 YFSETQ. Deletions cut 3 bases from V and 3 bases from J, with 10 bases between. CDR3 length equals 13 residues. Sequencing used immunoSEQ multiplex PCR; TCRdb keeps in-frame clones, though not all of them. The sample consists of approximately 70,000 clones, around 84% of them appearing once. The chain uses TRBV5-1 and TRBJ2-7; weak D call: TRBD1 (6 bases). Here the sequenced sample was CD4+ or CD8+ T cells sorted from blood, taken in a trial of the OX40 agonist ivuxolimab. The TCR sequence derives from an adult with an advanced solid tumor such as melanoma, head and neck, liver or kidney cancer. CDR3: CASSSLTGYEQYF. The CDR3 region has the DNA TGCGCCAGCAGCTCCCTGACAGGCTACGAGCAGTACTTC.